The rows below give T cell receptor beta chains drawn from one sample of a study of low-dose radiotherapy and immunotherapy resistance in tumors. MiXCR, run by TCRdb on the reads, gives a single entry per CDR3 protein. The sample lists roughly 46,000 distinct CDR3 sequences; 12% were seen once. This specimen consisted of PBMCs, obtained before treatment. The origin of the receptors is a female donor with ovarian cancer. The CDR3 runs from the conserved cysteine through the conserved F or W. The D gene is left open where the match is weak. Rows give clone size only sometimes, using once, few, many, or a class for an expanded clone.

V gene: TRBV6-5; D gene: -; J gene: TRBJ2-7; clone size: -; CDR3 length: 14; CDR3 DNA: TGTGCCAGCAGTTACGCACAGGGACCCTACGAGCAGTACTTC; CDR3 protein: CASSYAQGPYEQYF
V gene: TRBV5-4; D gene: -; J gene: TRBJ2-4; clone size: medium-sized; CDR3 length: 16; CDR3 DNA: TGTGCCAGCAGCTTGCCGGGCAGGGGCCCTAAAAACATTCAGTACTTC; CDR3 protein: CASSLPGRGPKNIQYF
V gene: TRBV9; D gene: -; J gene: TRBJ2-1; clone size: many; CDR3 length: 14; CDR3 DNA: TGTGCCAGCAGCGTGTACGGCACATACAATGAGCAGTTCTTC; CDR3 protein: CASSVYGTYNEQFF
V gene: TRBV16; D gene: -; J gene: TRBJ2-3; clone size: many; CDR3 length: 14; CDR3 DNA: TGTGCCAGCAACCCGGGAATTGTGACAGATACGCAGTATTTT; CDR3 protein: CASNPGIVTDTQYF
V gene: TRBV28; D gene: -; J gene: TRBJ1-2; clone size: many; CDR3 length: 12; CDR3 DNA: TGTGCCAGCAGCCCGGAGGGCTATGGCTACACCTTC; CDR3 protein: CASSPEGYGYTF
V gene: TRBV20-1; D gene: TRBD1; J gene: TRBJ2-7; clone size: many; CDR3 length: 15; CDR3 DNA: TGCAGTGCTAGAGAGTTAACAGGGGGGTCCTACGAGCAGTACTTC; CDR3 protein: CSARELTGGSYEQYF
V gene: TRBV6-2/TRBV6-3; D gene: -; J gene: TRBJ1-1; clone size: many; CDR3 length: 13; CDR3 DNA: TGTGCCAGCGGGCGCAGATCGAACACTGAAGCTTTCTTT; CDR3 protein: CASGRRSNTEAFF
V gene: TRBV12-3/TRBV12-4; D gene: TRBD1; J gene: TRBJ2-1; clone size: many; CDR3 length: 12; CDR3 DNA: TGTGCCAGCAGCACCGGGACAGGGGAGGTATCCTTC; CDR3 protein: CASSTGTGEVSF
V gene: TRBV6-5; D gene: -; J gene: TRBJ1-2; clone size: -; CDR3 length: 14; CDR3 DNA: TGTGCCAGCGGCGACAACGGAGGGGCTAGGGGCTACACCTTC; CDR3 protein: CASGDNGGARGYTF
V gene: TRBV5-1; D gene: TRBD2; J gene: TRBJ2-3; clone size: -; CDR3 length: 18; CDR3 DNA: TGCGCCAGCAGCGACGGGACTAGCGGGAGTTACGGCACAGATACGCAGTATTTT; CDR3 protein: CASSDGTSGSYGTDTQYF
V gene: TRBV25-1; D gene: -; J gene: TRBJ1-1; clone size: many; CDR3 length: 14; CDR3 DNA: TGTGCCAGCAGTGGTCGACAGAGTGGGACTGAAGCTTTCTTT; CDR3 protein: CASSGRQSGTEAFF
V gene: TRBV5-1; D gene: TRBD2; J gene: TRBJ2-1; clone size: many; CDR3 length: 16; CDR3 DNA: TGCGCCAGCAGCTTGCTAGCGGGGGGGCCTTCGAATGAGCAGTTCTTC; CDR3 protein: CASSLLAGGPSNEQFF
V gene: TRBV5-1; D gene: -; J gene: TRBJ2-2; clone size: many; CDR3 length: 15; CDR3 DNA: TGCGCCAGCAGCTTAAGGCAGGGTGGCACCGGGGAGCTGTTTTTT; CDR3 protein: CASSLRQGGTGELFF
V gene: TRBV24-1; D gene: TRBD1; J gene: TRBJ2-1; clone size: medium-sized; CDR3 length: 17; CDR3 DNA: TGTGCCACCAGTGGCCTAGGCCCGACAGGGAGATACAATGAGCAGTTCTTC; CDR3 protein: CATSGLGPTGRYNEQFF
V gene: TRBV5-1; D gene: TRBD2; J gene: TRBJ2-1; clone size: many; CDR3 length: 16; CDR3 DNA: TGCGCCAGCAGCTTAAGGACTAGCGGGGGGTACAATGAGCAGTTCTTC; CDR3 protein: CASSLRTSGGYNEQFF
V gene: TRBV28; D gene: -; J gene: TRBJ1-1; clone size: many; CDR3 length: 13; CDR3 DNA: TGTGCATCCGACCAAGGGAGGGGCACTGAAGCTTTCTTT; CDR3 protein: CASDQGRGTEAFF
V gene: TRBV6-2/TRBV6-3; D gene: TRBD1; J gene: TRBJ2-7; clone size: many; CDR3 length: 15; CDR3 DNA: TGTGCCAGCAGTTACTCGGCAGGGGACAGATACGAGCAGTACTTC; CDR3 protein: CASSYSAGDRYEQYF
V gene: TRBV13; D gene: TRBD2; J gene: TRBJ2-1; clone size: many; CDR3 length: 17; CDR3 DNA: TGTGCCAGCAGCCCCGGACTAGCCGTGGGGCAACCTACGGAGCAGTTCTTC; CDR3 protein: CASSPGLAVGQPTEQFF
V gene: TRBV20-1; D gene: TRBD2; J gene: TRBJ2-5; clone size: many; CDR3 length: 17; CDR3 DNA: TGCAGTGCTAGGAAGACTAGCGGGGGGGCCGGTCGGGAGACCCAGTACTTC; CDR3 protein: CSARKTSGGAGRETQYF
V gene: TRBV12-3/TRBV12-4; D gene: -; J gene: TRBJ2-7; clone size: many; CDR3 length: 11; CDR3 DNA: TGTGCCAGCAGCGACTCCCGCGAGCAGTACTTC; CDR3 protein: CASSDSREQYF
V gene: TRBV29-1; D gene: -; J gene: TRBJ2-1; clone size: many; CDR3 length: 12; CDR3 DNA: TGCAGCGTTGAGTTGAACCGGGGTGAGCATTTCTTC; CDR3 protein: CSVELNRGEHFF
V gene: TRBV15; D gene: TRBD1; J gene: TRBJ2-7; clone size: many; CDR3 length: 16; CDR3 DNA: TGTGCCACCAGCAGAGATAGGGGGACAGGGGGGTACGAGCAGTACTTC; CDR3 protein: CATSRDRGTGGYEQYF
V gene: TRBV7-9; D gene: -; J gene: TRBJ1-2; clone size: -; CDR3 length: 14; CDR3 DNA: TGTGCCAGCATCTTCGGAGAGGGGTTAAGTGGCTACACCTTC; CDR3 protein: CASIFGEGLSGYTF
V gene: TRBV5-1; D gene: -; J gene: TRBJ2-5; clone size: many; CDR3 length: 14; CDR3 DNA: TGCGCCAGCAGCTTGGGTATAGGGGTGGATACCCAGTACTTC; CDR3 protein: CASSLGIGVDTQYF
V gene: TRBV25-1; D gene: -; J gene: TRBJ2-1; clone size: many; CDR3 length: 11; CDR3 DNA: TGTGCCAGCAGTGAATATACTGAGCAGTTCTTC; CDR3 protein: CASSEYTEQFF
V gene: TRBV20-1; D gene: TRBD2; J gene: TRBJ2-3; clone size: many; CDR3 length: 12; CDR3 DNA: TGCAGTACTAGCGGGAGCACAGATACGCAGTATTTT; CDR3 protein: CSTSGSTDTQYF
V gene: TRBV29-1; D gene: TRBD1; J gene: TRBJ1-2; clone size: few; CDR3 length: 15; CDR3 DNA: TGCAGCGTTGAAGACTCAGGGGGCGCGGTCTATGGCTACACCTTC; CDR3 protein: CSVEDSGGAVYGYTF
V gene: TRBV7-9; D gene: -; J gene: TRBJ2-2; clone size: many; CDR3 length: 16; CDR3 DNA: TGTGCCAGCAGCTCTACGACAGGCATGAACACCGGGGAGCTGTTTTTT; CDR3 protein: CASSSTTGMNTGELFF
V gene: TRBV6-2/TRBV6-3; D gene: TRBD1; J gene: TRBJ1-5; clone size: many; CDR3 length: 14; CDR3 DNA: TGTGCCAGCGGAGACAGGGAACTGAGAAAGCCCCAGCATTTT; CDR3 protein: CASGDRELRKPQHF